Only a few counts were recorded for the clone carrying this TCR beta chain. Its antigen is not known. The CDR3 is made up of 15 amino acids. The germline gives CDR1 LGHNA, CDR2 YSLEER. Deletions cut 4 bases from V and 1 base from J, with 13 bases between. These data originate in a study of blood T cells in healthy people across ages. Whole-study findings and limits: TCR beta diversity, measured per million T cells, fell in a roughly linear way with age.

Researchers collected approximately 9.5 milliliters of peripheral blood from every single donor. The second PCR ran about 6 to 12 cycles with a sample-barcoded 5' primer and J-beta primers. TCRdb analysed the 5' RACE reads with MiXCR anew, one entry per CDR3 protein. This table holds roughly 1,000,000 distinct CDR3 sequences, about 23% found once. These data were also reused for a study on T cells of mothers and their children. As reported in that work: In cDNA synthesis, all of the extracted RNA was used at around 1.5 ug per 15 ul.

This receptor was identified in a girl aged 2-9 years in good health. This sequence joins TRBV4-3 and TRBJ2-5; D may correspond to TRBD1 or TRBD2 (5 bases each). The sequencing input was blood. CDR3 coding DNA: TGCGCCAGCAGCCTGGGGGAACGGCCCCAAGAGACCCAGTACTTC. This sequence encodes CASSLGERPQETQYF.